Below are 32 T cell receptor beta chains sequenced from a single sample in a study of T cell responses to AZD1222 COVID-19 vaccine. Sequencing used immunoSEQ multiplex PCR; TCRdb keeps in-frame clones, though not all of them. The repertoire holds about 170,000 clones, less than 95% seen once, with about 1.6% in the top ten. This specimen consisted of peripheral blood, obtained on day 0 of AZD1222 vaccination. These TCRs come from an adult in good health.

The CDR3 spells CASSSGGLQNEQYF. For the CDR3, the DNA is TGTGCCAGCAGCTCGGGGGGTTTACAGAACGAGCAGTACTTC. V usage is TRBV7-9 and J usage is TRBJ2-7; 7 positions agree with TRBD2. Germline loops: CDR1 SEHNR, CDR2 FQNEAQ (reference sequence). CDR3 length equals 14 residues. Trimming at V came to 4 bases and at J to 5 bases, leaving 8 bases not matched to a gene.

The genes are TRBV27 and TRBJ1-2; tentative D call: TRBD1 (6 bases). V was cut by 7 bases and J by 3 bases, with 18 bases left in between. This CDR3 is built from 15 residues. Germline V gene sequence: CDR1 MNHEY, CDR2 SMNVEV (reference sequence). The CDR3 DNA sequence: TGTGCCAGCACCCCCCTCGGGGGGCTGGACTATGGCTACACCTTC. Encoded protein: CASTPLGGLDYGYTF.

The J gene is TRBJ1-2, the V gene TRBV25-1; perhaps TRBD1 as D (6 bases). This CDR3 is 15 amino acids long. The germline V gene encodes CDR1 MGHDK and CDR2 SYGVNS. The V end was cut by 3 bases, the J end by 3 bases, with 14 bases between. The CDR3 nucleotides read TGTGCCAGCAGTGACCCGGCAGGGGTGGACTATGGCTACACCTTC. Translation: CASSDPAGVDYGYTF.

The chain has TRBV5-1 and TRBJ1-1, with TRBD1 matching over 12 bases. The J segment lost 3 bases and the V segment lost 2 bases, leaving 5 bases of the junction unmatched. CDR3 size: 16 residues. Germline V gene sequence: CDR1 SGHRS, CDR2 YFSETQ. The CDR3 here is CASSLRRDRGHTEAFF. CDR3 nucleotide sequence: TGCGCCAGCAGCTTACGGCGGGACAGGGGGCACACTGAAGCTTTCTTT.

The rearrangement joins TRBV24-1 to TRBJ1-3, with D unclear. Germline CDR1 and CDR2: KGHDR and SFDVKD. This CDR3 spans 16 amino acids. Trimming left V 4 bases short and J 0 bases short, with 12 bases between. CDR3 coding DNA: TGTGCCACCAGTGACTCTACCGGCAACTCTGGAAACACCATATATTTT. Its translation: CATSDSTGNSGNTIYF.

This rearrangement joins TRBV10-3 to TRBJ2-1; 7 nucleotides match TRBD1. The length of the CDR3 is 13 residues. Trimming at V came to 6 bases and at J to 2 bases, leaving 1 base not matched to a gene. Germline loops: CDR1 ENHRY, CDR2 SYGVKD. The chain's CDR3 is CAIRGTAYNEQFF. In DNA form, the CDR3 reads TGTGCCATCAGGGGGACAGCCTACAATGAGCAGTTCTTC.

The chain employs TRBV4-1 and TRBJ1-3, with D possibly being TRBD1 (5 bases). The CDR3 totals 13 residues. V lost 0 bases, J lost 6 bases, and 6 bases lay in between. In germline, CDR1 is MGHRA, CDR2 YSYEKL. This CDR3 reads CASSQEGENTIYF. CDR3 in DNA: TGCGCCAGCAGCCAAGAAGGGGAAAACACCATATATTTT.

Only one count was recorded for this clone. The chain couples TRBV20-1 to TRBJ1-6; TRBD1 matches at 8 bases. There are 12 residues in the CDR3. Germline CDR1 reads DFQATT; CDR2 reads SNEGSKA (reference sequence). The J segment lost 14 bases and the V segment lost 3 bases, leaving 6 bases of the junction unmatched. CDR3 sequence (DNA): TGCAGTGCTAGTCCAGGGGGCCCTTCCCTCCACTTT. It yields the protein CSASPGGPSLHF.

V and J are TRBV4-1 and TRBJ2-7, with D tentatively TRBD2 (6 bases). V was trimmed by 5 bases and J by 0 bases, leaving 14 bases between them. Per the germline V gene, CDR1 is MGHRA and CDR2 is YSYEKL. The CDR3 is 15 amino acids. The CDR3 loop is CASSGTFKSSYEQYF. The DNA of the CDR3 is TGCGCCAGCAGCGGGACTTTTAAAAGCTCCTACGAGCAGTACTTC.

The V gene is TRBV7-9, the J gene TRBJ1-3; D might be TRBD1 (5 bases). This CDR3 spans 15 amino acids. The V gene's germline CDR1 is SEHNR and CDR2 FQNEAQ (reference sequence). V was shortened by 5 bases and J by 2 bases, with 13 bases between the two germline ends. CDR3: CASSLSLGAGNTIYF. CDR3 DNA sequence: TGTGCCAGCAGCCTCTCTTTGGGGGCTGGAAACACCATATATTTT.

This clone is a singleton in its sample. The chain combines TRBV14 with TRBJ1-6; 7 bases are a match to TRBD1. Germline V CDR1 and CDR2: SGHDN, FVKESK. V was pared by 1 base and J by 6 bases, with 6 bases of the junction left unmatched. The length of the CDR3 is 16 residues. CDR3 DNA sequence: TGTGCCAGCAGCCAAGTGCCAGGGGGTTTTAATTCACCCCTCCACTTT. This codes for CASSQVPGGFNSPLHF.

The chain joins TRBV11-2 to TRBJ1-1, with 8 nucleotides matching TRBD1. The germline V gene has CDR1 SGHAT and CDR2 FQNNGV. The J segment lost 1 base and the V segment lost 5 bases, leaving 3 bases of the junction unmatched. The CDR3 length is 14 residues. The CDR3 region has the DNA TGTGCCAGCAGCCTTGGGACAGGGAACACTGAAGCTTTCTTT. Encoded protein: CASSLGTGNTEAFF.

This rearrangement joins TRBV5-1 to TRBJ1-6; D unclear. CDR1 is SGHRS, CDR2 YFSETQ, per germline. This CDR3 has 16 residues. Trimming removed 4 bases at V and 5 bases at J, with 16 bases between. Here the CDR3 reads CASSPKAGDNNSPLHF. CDR3 coding DNA: TGCGCCAGCAGCCCCAAGGCCGGAGACAATAATTCACCCCTCCACTTT.

The chain is built from TRBV7-9 and TRBJ2-3; 8 nucleotides align to TRBD2. Per the germline V gene, CDR1 is SEHNR and CDR2 is FQNEAQ (reference sequence). The CDR3 is 17 amino acids. The trim removed 5 bases at V and 3 bases at J, leaving 13 bases unmatched. DNA for the CDR3: TGTGCCAGCAGCCCGCTTCCAGCGGGGGCTTGGACAGATACGCAGTATTTT. Translation: CASSPLPAGAWTDTQYF.

V and J are TRBV4-1 and TRBJ1-5; TRBD1 is a possible D gene (6 bases). The CDR3 has 15 residues. The germline V gene encodes CDR1 MGHRA and CDR2 YSYEKL. V was clipped by 8 bases and J by 3 bases, with 17 bases between them. In nucleotides, the CDR3 is TGCGCCAGCGGACCAAGGGGGGTGACCAATCAGCCCCAGCATTTT. Amino acids: CASGPRGVTNQPQHF.

This chain links TRBV24-1 with TRBJ1-2; D is unresolved. This CDR3 comprises 12 residues. Germline CDR1 is KGHDR and CDR2 is SFDVKD. The V and J ends lost 10 bases and 6 bases respectively, with 14 bases between them. The CDR3 coding sequence is TGTGCCACGAGTCCCGGTTTTGATGGCTACACCTTC. Encoded protein: CATSPGFDGYTF.

The chain couples TRBV6-5 to TRBJ2-1, with D perhaps given as TRBD1 or TRBD2 (5 bases each). Germline V gene sequence: CDR1 MNHEY, CDR2 SVGAGI. This CDR3 region has 12 residues. V was clipped by 3 bases and J by 8 bases, with 8 bases between them. The CDR3 loop is CASSYEGYEQFF. As DNA, the CDR3 is TGTGCCAGCAGTTATGAGGGGTATGAGCAGTTCTTC.

This chain links TRBV5-1 with TRBJ2-5; D gene unclear. Germline-derived CDR1 and CDR2 are SGHRS and YFSETQ. The CDR3 consists of 15 residues. V was cut by 0 bases and J by 4 bases, with 13 bases left in between. CDR3 amino acids: CASSLVAAPGETQYF. CDR3 DNA: TGCGCCAGCAGCTTGGTGGCCGCTCCCGGAGAGACCCAGTACTTC.

This clone was recorded only once. This chain connects TRBV4-1 to TRBJ1-5, with a tentative D call TRBD1 (5 bases). The CDR3 is 17 amino acids. Trimming took 0 bases from V and 1 from J, leaving 13 bases between them. The germline V gene encodes CDR1 MGHRA and CDR2 YSYEKL. The CDR3: CASSQEGTGLSNQPQHF. The CDR3 nucleotides are TGCGCCAGCAGCCAAGAGGGGACGGGTTTAAGCAATCAGCCCCAGCATTTT.

A single count supports this clone. This rearrangement joins TRBV11-2 to TRBJ2-7, with 8 bases lining up with TRBD2. From germline, CDR1 is SGHAT and CDR2 FQNNGV. This CDR3 is 12 amino acids long. V lost 5 bases and J lost 3; bases outside the gene matches: 0. CDR3 in amino acids: CASSRGGYEQYF. As DNA, the CDR3 is TGTGCCAGCAGCCGGGGGGGCTACGAGCAGTACTTC.

The chain employs TRBV11-3 and TRBJ1-1; D is undetermined. This CDR3 region has 12 residues. Germline CDR1 and CDR2: SGHNT and YENEEA. V was shortened by 1 base and J by 7 bases, with 7 bases between the two germline ends. CDR3 sequence (DNA): TGTGCCAGCAGCTTAGGGGCGAATGAAGCTTTCTTT. Amino acid sequence: CASSLGANEAFF.

This clone showed up just a few times. V gene TRBV7-2 combines with J gene TRBJ2-5; 8 positions match TRBD2. Trimming took 0 bases from V and 5 from J; bases not matched to a gene: 8. Germline-derived CDR1 and CDR2 are SGHTA and FQGNSA. CDR3 length: 16 residues. The CDR3 nucleotides are TGTGCCAGCAGCTTAGCAGCGGGGGCGACCTACGAGACCCAGTACTTC. It codes for CASSLAAGATYETQYF. The whole variable domain, remainder taken from reference TRBV7-2 and TRBJ2-5, is GAGVSQSPSNKVTEKGKDVELRCDPISGHTALYWYRQSLGQGLEFLIYFQGNSAPDKSGLPSDRFSAERTGGSVSTLTIQRTQQEDSAVYLCASSLAAGATYETQYFGPGTRLLVL.

V is TRBV23-1 and J is TRBJ1-2, with 9 bases that match TRBD1. TRBV23-1 is marked as an open reading frame, function uncertain. The V and J ends lost 1 base and 1 base, in that order; junction bases with no gene match: 7. The CDR3 spans 17 residues. CDR3 sequence reads: CASSQYEGQGINYGYTF. The CDR3 nucleotides read TGCGCCAGCAGTCAATACGAGGGACAGGGAATTAACTATGGCTACACCTTC.

The gene calls are TRBV19 and TRBJ2-1, with 13 bases matching TRBD2. Losses at the gene ends were 7 bases for V and 1 base for J; bases not matched to a gene: 4. Germline V gives CDR1 LNHDA, CDR2 SQIVND (reference sequence). The CDR3 contains 16 residues. The CDR3 bases are TGTGCCAGTACCGGACTAGCGGGGGAGTCCTACAATGAGCAGTTCTTC. Protein: CASTGLAGESYNEQFF.

The V call is TRBV5-1, the J call TRBJ2-1; 7 positions match TRBD1. The CDR3 sequence is 19 residues long. V shed 2 bases, J shed 3 bases, and the junction held 17 bases outside the gene matches. Looked up from germline, CDR1 is SGHRS and CDR2 is YFSETQ. This CDR3 is CASSFPGQIRSENYNEQFF. As DNA, the CDR3 is TGCGCCAGCAGCTTCCCGGGACAGATCCGAAGCGAGAACTACAATGAGCAGTTCTTC. Using reference TRBV5-1 and TRBJ2-1 for the parts outside the CDR3, the full variable domain is KAGVTQTPRYLIKTRGQQVTLSCSPISGHRSVSWYQQTPGQGLQFLFEYFSETQRNKGNFPGRFSGRQFSNSRSEMNVSTLELGDSALYLCASSFPGQIRSENYNEQFFGPGTRLTVL.

This chain uses TRBV4-1 with TRBJ2-1; 8 bases map to TRBD2. Per germline, CDR1 MGHRA and CDR2 YSYEKL. The CDR3 spans 15 residues. J was trimmed by 8 bases and V by 2 bases; bases with no gene match: 8. CDR3 protein: CASSQIHSGGDEQFF. The CDR3 region has the DNA TGCGCCAGCAGCCAAATCCACTCCGGGGGGGATGAGCAGTTCTTC.

V usage is TRBV10-2 and J usage is TRBJ1-2; D remains unclear. Germline V gene data show CDR1 as WSHSY and CDR2 as SAAADI. V lost 6 bases, J lost 8 bases, and 19 bases lay in between. The CDR3 sequence is 14 residues long. The CDR3 region has the DNA TGCGCCAGCAGCCCCCTTGCTCAACTGTGGGGCTACACCTTC. This translates into CASSPLAQLWGYTF.

The J gene is TRBJ1-4, the V gene TRBV9, with 10 bases aligning to TRBD1. The length of the CDR3 is 16 residues. The V gene's germline CDR1 is SGDLS and CDR2 YYNGEE. V gave up 2 bases and J gave up 7 bases; unmatched junction bases: 8. The CDR3 protein is CASSVLGTGDGEKLFF. CDR3 sequence (DNA): TGTGCCAGCAGCGTCCTGGGGACAGGGGATGGTGAAAAACTGTTTTTT.

The V and J genes are TRBV27 and TRBJ2-3; TRBD1 matches 7 bases. This CDR3 contains 15 residues. Losses at the gene ends were 5 bases for V and 3 bases for J; bases not matched to a gene: 8. Per the germline V gene, CDR1 is MNHEY and CDR2 is SMNVEV (reference sequence). CDR3 coding DNA: TGTGCCAGCAGTCCTGACAGGGTAGGGACAGATACGCAGTATTTT. Translation: CASSPDRVGTDTQYF.

The chain combines TRBV7-3 with TRBJ1-1; no clear D. The CDR3 runs to 13 residues. Germline V gene lookup returns CDR1 SGHTA and CDR2 FQGTGA. The V and J ends lost 5 bases and 0 bases respectively, with 7 bases between them. Here the CDR3 DNA reads TGTGCCAGCAGCGCCACAGTGAACACTGAAGCTTTCTTT. It encodes CASSATVNTEAFF.

This chain joins TRBV5-1 and TRBJ2-1, with TRBD2 identical over 9 bases. This CDR3 has 19 residues. Germline V lookup: CDR1 SGHRS, CDR2 YFSETQ. After removal of 3 bases from V and 0 bases from J, the junction contained 13 bases not matched to a gene. The CDR3 DNA reads TGCGCCAGCAGCTCCCGGGGTAGCGGGGGTTCTGGCTCCTACAATGAGCAGTTCTTC. It is translated as CASSSRGSGGSGSYNEQFF.

Comments on this clone: An end of the junction does not agree with germline; a read error may underlie this. The chain carries TRBV7-7 and TRBJ1-3; D gene uncertain. This CDR3 has 13 amino acids. CDR1 is SSHAT, CDR2 FNYEAQ, per germline (reference sequence). In nucleotides, the CDR3 is TGTGCTAGCAGCCTGGACTCTGGAAACACCATATATTTT. Encoded protein: CASSLDSGNTIYF.